This TCR beta chain was retrieved from a study of control samples from healthy donors and cancer patients. Method: immunoSEQ multiplex PCR; TCRdb's copy keeps in-frame clones and lacks some. Here the sample spans approximately 230,000 clones, over 75% being singletons. Per germline, CDR1 MNHEY and CDR2 SMNVEV (reference sequence). The length of the CDR3 is 13 residues. The ends were cut back, 4 bases at V and 6 bases at J, with 13 bases in the middle. This clonotype was sampled from an older woman with lung cancer. The chain joins TRBV27 to TRBJ2-7; D is perhaps TRBD2 (7 bases). What was sequenced was PBMCs. Here the CDR3 DNA reads TGTGCCAGCAGTTCGGGGGGCCCTTCCGAGCAGTACTTC. It is translated as CASSSGGPSEQYF.